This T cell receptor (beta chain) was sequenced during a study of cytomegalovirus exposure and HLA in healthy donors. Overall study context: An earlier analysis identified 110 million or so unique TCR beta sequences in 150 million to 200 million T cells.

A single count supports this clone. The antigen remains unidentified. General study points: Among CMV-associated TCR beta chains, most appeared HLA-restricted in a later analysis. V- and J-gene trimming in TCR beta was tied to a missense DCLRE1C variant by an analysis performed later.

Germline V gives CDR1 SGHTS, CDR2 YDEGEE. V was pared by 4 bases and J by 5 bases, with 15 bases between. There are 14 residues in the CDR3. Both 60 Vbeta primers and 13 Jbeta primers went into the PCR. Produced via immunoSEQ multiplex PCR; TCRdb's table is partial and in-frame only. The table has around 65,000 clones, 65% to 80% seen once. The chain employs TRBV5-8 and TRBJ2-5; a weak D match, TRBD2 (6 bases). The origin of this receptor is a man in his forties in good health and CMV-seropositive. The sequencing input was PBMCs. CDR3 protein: CASSKGLPGETQYF. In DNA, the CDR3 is TGTGCCAGCAGCAAGGGACTTCCTGGGGAGACCCAGTACTTC.